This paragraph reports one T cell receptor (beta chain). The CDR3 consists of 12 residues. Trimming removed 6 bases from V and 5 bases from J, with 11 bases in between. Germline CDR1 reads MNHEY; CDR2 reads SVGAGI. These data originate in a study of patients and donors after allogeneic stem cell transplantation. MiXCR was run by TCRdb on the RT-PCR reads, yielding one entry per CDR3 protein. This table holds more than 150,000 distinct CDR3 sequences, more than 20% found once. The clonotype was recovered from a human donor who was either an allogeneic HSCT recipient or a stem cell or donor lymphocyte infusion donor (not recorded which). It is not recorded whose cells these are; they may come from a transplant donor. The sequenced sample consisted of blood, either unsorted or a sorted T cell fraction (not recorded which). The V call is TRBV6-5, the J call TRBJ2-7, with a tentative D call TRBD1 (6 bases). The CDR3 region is CASSRGSHEQYF. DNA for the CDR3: TGTGCCAGCAGCAGGGGTTCCCACGAGCAGTACTTC.